Presented here are 5 T cell receptor beta chains from one specimen sequenced in a study of TIL therapy for anti-PD-1-resistant metastatic lung cancer. The immunoSEQ assay was v3. Clones were sequenced by immunoSEQ multiplex PCR, and TCRdb holds only the in-frame ones, with some missing. The table lists approximately 12,000 clones, roughly 63% of them singletons. Time point indicated: pre-treatment sample, taken before nivolumab and TIL therapy. Pleural nodules or supraclavicular lymph nodes made up most of the excised metastases sampled. The sample in question was tumor tissue, obtained at baseline. These TCRs come from a person aged 25-85 years with non-small cell lung cancer.

This chain uses TRBV28 with TRBJ1-5; D is ambiguous. Germline loops: CDR1 MDHEN, CDR2 SYDVKM. The CDR3 runs 15 residues. V lost 5 bases to trimming and J lost 0 bases, with 11 bases between them. As DNA, the CDR3 is TGTGCCAGCAGTCTTTCGGTTCTTAGCAATCAGCCCCAGCATTTT. The encoded protein is CASSLSVLSNQPQHF.

This clone was seen only a few times. The V gene is TRBV7-9, the J gene TRBJ2-7, with 9 positions matching TRBD1. V lost 4 bases, J lost 5 bases, and 12 bases stayed unmatched. This CDR3 has 16 residues. CDR1 SEHNR and CDR2 FQNEAQ come from the germline V gene (reference sequence). CDR3 amino acids: CASSSPGTGPIHEQYF. CDR3 nucleotide sequence: TGTGCCAGCAGCTCGCCCGGGACAGGGCCAATCCACGAGCAGTACTTC. Drawing the rest from reference TRBV7-9 and TRBJ2-7, the complete variable domain is DTGVSQNPRHKITKRGQNVTFRCDPISEHNRLYWYRQTLGQGPEFLTYFQNEAQLEKSRLLSDRFSAERPKGSFSTLEIQRTEQGDSAMYLCASSSPGTGPIHEQYFGPGTRLTVT.

A few counts support this clone. V and J are TRBV6-5 and TRBJ2-2, with D possibly being TRBD1 (6 bases). Per the germline V gene, CDR1 is MNHEY and CDR2 is SVGAGI. V was pared by 2 bases and J by 4 bases, with 8 bases between. This CDR3 is built from 14 residues. The CDR3 DNA follows: TGTGCCAGCAGTTACCAGGGGCTCACCGGGGAGCTGTTTTTT. Translation gives CASSYQGLTGELFF.

This clone was seen a few times. This rearrangement joins TRBV27 to TRBJ2-3, with D possibly matching TRBD2 (5 bases). The CDR3 is made up of 15 amino acids. Trimming pared 2 bases from V and 0 bases from J, leaving 9 bases between. Germline loops: CDR1 MNHEY, CDR2 SMNVEV (reference sequence). The CDR3 spells CASSLRGASTDTQYF. CDR3 DNA: TGTGCCAGCAGTTTACGGGGAGCTAGCACAGATACGCAGTATTTT.

J is TRBJ2-3 and V is TRBV11-2; TRBD2 matches at 7 bases. This CDR3 spans 13 amino acids. The V and J ends lost 0 bases and 8 bases, in that order; junction bases with no gene match: 2. Germline V gene data show CDR1 as SGHAT and CDR2 as FQNNGV. The CDR3 region has the DNA TGTGCCAGCAGCTTAGAGGTAGCGGGTACGCAGTATTTT. Translation: CASSLEVAGTQYF.